The T cell receptor beta chain described here comes from a study of regulatory T cells in long-lasting Graves disease. Study at large: Those with persistent Graves' disease had received antithyroid drugs for over 5 years with positive TSH receptor antibodies. Broader study findings: For persistent Graves' patients, TCR diversity was lower than for newly diagnosed ones. The study found TRBV28, TRBJ1-2 and TRBJ2-5 favored in persistent disease.

This clonotype was seen only a few times. Its antigen is not known. V lost 5 bases and J lost 5; bases outside the gene matches: 20. This CDR3 contains 19 residues. The germline V gene encodes CDR1 SGHVS and CDR2 FQNEAQ. The sample's time point: persistent/refractory GD, antithyroid drugs over 5 years with positive TRAb. After RNA was extracted from PBMCs, the TCR library was made from it. In each case, Graves' disease was diagnosed per American Thyroid Association guidelines. To make TCR beta libraries, researchers used iRepertoire HTBI primers and Arm-PCR of CDR3 regions. Each CDR3 protein is one row after TCRdb ran MiXCR on the multiplex PCR reads. This sample has roughly 450,000 distinct CDR3 sequences, with roughly 20% found just once.

The J gene is TRBJ2-5, the V gene TRBV7-8; 10 nucleotides line up with TRBD2. Sequencing used peripheral blood mononuclear cells (PBMCs), obtained when the disease was refractory, from a patient treated with antithyroid drugs. The origin of this receptor is a female donor with Graves disease. CDR3 residues: CASSPQRTHEREGRETQYF. The CDR3 nucleotides read TGTGCCAGCAGCCCGCAACGAACCCATGAGCGGGAGGGCCGGGAGACCCAGTACTTC.